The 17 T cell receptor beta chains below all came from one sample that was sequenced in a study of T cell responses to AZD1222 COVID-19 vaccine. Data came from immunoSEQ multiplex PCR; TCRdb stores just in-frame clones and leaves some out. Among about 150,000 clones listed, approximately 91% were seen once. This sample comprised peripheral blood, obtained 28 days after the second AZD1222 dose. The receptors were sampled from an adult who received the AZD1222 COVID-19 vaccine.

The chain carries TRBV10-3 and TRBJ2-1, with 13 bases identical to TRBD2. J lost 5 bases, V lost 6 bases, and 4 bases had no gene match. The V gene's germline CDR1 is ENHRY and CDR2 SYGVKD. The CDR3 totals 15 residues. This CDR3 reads CAIRILAGGDNEQFF. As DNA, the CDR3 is TGTGCCATCAGGATACTAGCGGGAGGGGACAATGAGCAGTTCTTC.

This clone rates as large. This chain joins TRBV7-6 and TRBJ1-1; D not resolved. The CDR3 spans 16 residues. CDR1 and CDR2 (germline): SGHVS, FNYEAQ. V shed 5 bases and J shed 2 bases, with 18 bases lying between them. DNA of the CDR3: TGTGCCAGCAGCCTCAAGGCCGACGGGCAAAACACTGAAGCTTTCTTT. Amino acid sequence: CASSLKADGQNTEAFF.

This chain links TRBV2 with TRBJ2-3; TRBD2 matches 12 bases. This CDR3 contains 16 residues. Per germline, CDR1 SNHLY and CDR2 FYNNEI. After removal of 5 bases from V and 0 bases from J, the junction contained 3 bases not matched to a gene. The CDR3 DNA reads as TGTGCCAGCAGTTACGGACTAGCGGGAAGCACAGATACGCAGTATTTT. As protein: CASSYGLAGSTDTQYF.

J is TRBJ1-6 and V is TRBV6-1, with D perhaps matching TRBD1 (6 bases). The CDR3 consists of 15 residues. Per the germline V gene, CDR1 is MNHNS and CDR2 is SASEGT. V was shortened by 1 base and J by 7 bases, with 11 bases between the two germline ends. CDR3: CASSEEDSINSPLHF. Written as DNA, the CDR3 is TGTGCCAGCAGTGAAGAGGACAGCATAAATTCACCCCTCCACTTT.

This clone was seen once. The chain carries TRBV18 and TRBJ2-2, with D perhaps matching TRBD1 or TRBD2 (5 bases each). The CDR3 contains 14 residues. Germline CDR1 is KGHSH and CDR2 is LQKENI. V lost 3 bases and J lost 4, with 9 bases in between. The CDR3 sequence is CASSPEGTTGELFF. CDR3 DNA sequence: TGTGCCAGCTCACCGGAAGGGACCACCGGGGAGCTGTTTTTT.

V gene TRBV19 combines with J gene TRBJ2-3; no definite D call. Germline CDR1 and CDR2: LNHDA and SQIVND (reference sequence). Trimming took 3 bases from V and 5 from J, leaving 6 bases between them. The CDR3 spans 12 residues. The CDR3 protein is CASSISRDTQYF. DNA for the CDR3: TGTGCCAGTAGTATTAGCCGAGATACGCAGTATTTT.

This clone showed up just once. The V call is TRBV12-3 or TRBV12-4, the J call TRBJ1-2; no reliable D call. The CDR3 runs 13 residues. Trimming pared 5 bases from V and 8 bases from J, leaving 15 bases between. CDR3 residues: CASSLRQAEGYTF. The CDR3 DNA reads TGTGCCAGCAGTCTCCGACAAGCTGAAGGCTACACCTTC.

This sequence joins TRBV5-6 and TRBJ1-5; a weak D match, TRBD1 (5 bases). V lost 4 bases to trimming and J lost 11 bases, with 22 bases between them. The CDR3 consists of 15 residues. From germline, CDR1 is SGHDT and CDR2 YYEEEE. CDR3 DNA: TGTGCCAGCAGCCTGGTAACCGGGGGACCAGACGCCCAGCATTTT. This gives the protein CASSLVTGGPDAQHF.

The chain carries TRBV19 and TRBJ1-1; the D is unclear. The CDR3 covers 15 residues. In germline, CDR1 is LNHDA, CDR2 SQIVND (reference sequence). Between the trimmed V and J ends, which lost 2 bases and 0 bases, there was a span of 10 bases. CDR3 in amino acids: CASSIFGPLNTEAFF. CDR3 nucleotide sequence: TGTGCCAGTAGTATATTTGGGCCTTTGAACACTGAAGCTTTCTTT.

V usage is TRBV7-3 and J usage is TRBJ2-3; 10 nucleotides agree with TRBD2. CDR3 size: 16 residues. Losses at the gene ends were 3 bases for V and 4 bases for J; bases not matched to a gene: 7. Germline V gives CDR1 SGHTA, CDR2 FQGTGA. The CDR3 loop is CASSLAGAGGADTQYF. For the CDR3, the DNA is TGTGCCAGCAGCTTGGCAGGAGCGGGAGGGGCAGATACGCAGTATTTT.

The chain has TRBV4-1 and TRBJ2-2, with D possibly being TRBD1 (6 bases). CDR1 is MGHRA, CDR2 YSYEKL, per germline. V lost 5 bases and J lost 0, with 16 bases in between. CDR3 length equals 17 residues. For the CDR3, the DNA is TGCGCCAGCAGCGCCGCCGGGACAACCTCGAACACCGGGGAGCTGTTTTTT. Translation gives CASSAAGTTSNTGELFF.

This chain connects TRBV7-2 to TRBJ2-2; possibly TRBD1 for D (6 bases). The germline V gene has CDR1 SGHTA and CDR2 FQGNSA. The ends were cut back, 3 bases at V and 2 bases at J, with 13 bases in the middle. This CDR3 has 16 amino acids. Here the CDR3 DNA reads TGTGCCAGCAGCTTTCAGGGGTCCCCAAACACCGGGGAGCTGTTTTTT. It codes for CASSFQGSPNTGELFF.

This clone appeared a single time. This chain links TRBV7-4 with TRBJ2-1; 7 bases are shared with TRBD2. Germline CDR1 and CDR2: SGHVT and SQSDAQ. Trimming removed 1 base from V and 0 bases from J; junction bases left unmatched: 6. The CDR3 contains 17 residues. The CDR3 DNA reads TGTGCCAGCAGCTTAGATAGCGGGCCTTCCTCCTACAATGAGCAGTTCTTC. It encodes CASSLDSGPSSYNEQFF.

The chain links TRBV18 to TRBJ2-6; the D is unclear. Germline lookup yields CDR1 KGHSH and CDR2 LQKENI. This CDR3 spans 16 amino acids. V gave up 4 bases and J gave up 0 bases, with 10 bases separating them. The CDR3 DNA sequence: TGTGCCAGCTCACGGAGTGGAGACTCTGGGGCCAACGTCCTGACTTTC. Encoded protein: CASSRSGDSGANVLTF.

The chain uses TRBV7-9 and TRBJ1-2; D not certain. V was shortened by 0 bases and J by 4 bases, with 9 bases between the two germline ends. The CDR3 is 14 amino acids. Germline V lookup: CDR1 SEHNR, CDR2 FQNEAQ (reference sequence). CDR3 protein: CASSLAFESYGYTF. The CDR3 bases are TGTGCCAGCAGCTTAGCGTTCGAAAGCTATGGCTACACCTTC.

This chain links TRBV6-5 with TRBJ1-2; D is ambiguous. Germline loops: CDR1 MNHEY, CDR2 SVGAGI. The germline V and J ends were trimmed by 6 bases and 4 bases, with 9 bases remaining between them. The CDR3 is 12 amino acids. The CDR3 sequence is CASRRVSYGYTF. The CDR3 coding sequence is TGTGCCAGCAGGCGAGTCAGCTATGGCTACACCTTC.

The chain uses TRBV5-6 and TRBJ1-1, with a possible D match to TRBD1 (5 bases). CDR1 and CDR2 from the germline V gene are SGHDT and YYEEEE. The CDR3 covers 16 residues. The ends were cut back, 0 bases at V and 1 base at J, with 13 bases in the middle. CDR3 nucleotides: TGTGCCAGCAGCTTGGCATCGGGGGAACCGAACACTGAAGCTTTCTTT. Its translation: CASSLASGEPNTEAFF.